This TCR beta chain was documented in a study of blood T cell repertoires in COVID-19. Turning to the study itself: Donors in the United States, Italy and Spain gave samples during acute or convalescent COVID-19.

Produced via immunoSEQ multiplex PCR; TCRdb's table is partial and in-frame only. The sample has 350,000 to 550,000 clones; about 89% are singletons. Germline V gene sequence: CDR1 SNHLY, CDR2 FYNNEI. V shed 0 bases and J shed 3 bases, with 11 bases lying between them. The length of the CDR3 is 15 residues. Input material: peripheral blood. The TCR was taken from a woman aged 25-40 years with acute or convalescent COVID-19. The chain is built from TRBV2 and TRBJ1-2; D is undetermined. CDR3 amino acids: CASSEAPGSYYGYTF. DNA for the CDR3: TGTGCCAGCAGTGAAGCTCCTGGCAGTTACTATGGCTACACCTTC.